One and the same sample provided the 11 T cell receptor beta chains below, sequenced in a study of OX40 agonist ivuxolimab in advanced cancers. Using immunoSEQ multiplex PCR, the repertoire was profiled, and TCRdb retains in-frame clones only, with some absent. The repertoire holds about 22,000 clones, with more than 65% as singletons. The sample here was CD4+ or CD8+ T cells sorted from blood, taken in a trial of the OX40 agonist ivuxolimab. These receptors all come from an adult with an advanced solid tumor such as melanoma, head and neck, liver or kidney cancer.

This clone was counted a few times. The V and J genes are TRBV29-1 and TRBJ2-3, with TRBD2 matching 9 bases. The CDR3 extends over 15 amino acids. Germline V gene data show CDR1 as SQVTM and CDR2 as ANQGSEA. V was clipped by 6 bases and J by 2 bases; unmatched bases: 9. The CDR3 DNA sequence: TGCAGCGTCCGTGGGAGCGGGGGGAACACAGATACGCAGTATTTT. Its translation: CSVRGSGGNTDTQYF.

CDR3 sequence (DNA): TGTGCCAGCACCGCGCTGGGCTCCTATAATTCACCCCTCCACTTT. Residues: CASTALGSYNSPLHF. The chain carries TRBV27 and TRBJ1-6; D ambiguous. The CDR3 spans 15 residues. CDR1 MNHEY and CDR2 SMNVEV come from the germline V gene (reference sequence). Trimming left V 7 bases short and J 0 bases short, with 10 bases between.

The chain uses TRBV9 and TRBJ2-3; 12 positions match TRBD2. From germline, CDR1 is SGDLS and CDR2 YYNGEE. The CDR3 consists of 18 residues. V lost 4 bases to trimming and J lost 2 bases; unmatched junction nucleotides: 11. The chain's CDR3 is CASSPGLAGIIITDTQYF. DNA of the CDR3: TGTGCCAGCAGCCCCGGACTAGCGGGGATAATTATCACAGATACGCAGTATTTT. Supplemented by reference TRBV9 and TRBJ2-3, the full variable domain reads DSGVTQTPKHLITATGQRVTLRCSPRSGDLSVYWYQQSLDQGLQFLIQYYNGEERAKGNILERFSAQQFPDLHSELNLSSLELGDSALYFCASSPGLAGIIITDTQYFGPGTRLTVL.

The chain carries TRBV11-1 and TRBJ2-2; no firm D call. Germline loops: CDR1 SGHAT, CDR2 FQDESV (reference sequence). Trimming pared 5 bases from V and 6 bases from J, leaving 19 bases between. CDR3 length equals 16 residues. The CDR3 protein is CASSRRPDLSSGELFF. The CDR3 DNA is TGTGCCAGCAGCCGTAGACCGGATCTAAGTTCCGGGGAGCTGTTTTTT.

As DNA, the CDR3 is TGTGCCACCAGCAGAGCTTCCGGGTTCTATGGCTACACCTTC. It codes for CATSRASGFYGYTF. The chain combines TRBV15 with TRBJ1-2; D gene uncertain. The CDR3 has 14 amino acids. V gave up 1 base and J gave up 4 bases, with 10 bases separating them. Germline CDR1 LNHNV, CDR2 YYDKDF (reference sequence).

Here the CDR3 DNA reads TGTGCCAGTAGCGAGGGCAGGGGAAACATTCAGTACTTC. Its translation: CASSEGRGNIQYF. This chain connects TRBV19 to TRBJ2-4; a possible D gene is TRBD1 (6 bases). The CDR3 is made up of 13 amino acids. The V end lost 6 bases, the J end lost 6 bases, and 12 bases lay between the germline ends. Looked up from germline, CDR1 is LNHDA and CDR2 is SQIVND (reference sequence).

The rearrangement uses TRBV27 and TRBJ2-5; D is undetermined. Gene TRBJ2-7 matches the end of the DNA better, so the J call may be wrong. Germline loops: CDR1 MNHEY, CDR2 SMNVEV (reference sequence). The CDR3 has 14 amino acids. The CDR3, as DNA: TGTGCCAGCAGTCTCAAGGCGCAGGTCTACGAGCAGTACTTC. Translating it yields CASSLKAQVYEQYF.

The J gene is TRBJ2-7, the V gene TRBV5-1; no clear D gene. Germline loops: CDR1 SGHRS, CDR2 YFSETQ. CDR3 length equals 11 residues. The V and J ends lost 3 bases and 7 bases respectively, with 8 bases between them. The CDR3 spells CASSWAGEQYF. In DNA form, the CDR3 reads TGCGCCAGCAGCTGGGCCGGGGAGCAGTACTTC.

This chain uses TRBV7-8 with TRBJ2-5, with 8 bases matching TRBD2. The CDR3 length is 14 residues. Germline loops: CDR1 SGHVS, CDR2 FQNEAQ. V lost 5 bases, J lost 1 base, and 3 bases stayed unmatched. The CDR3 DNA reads TGTGCCAGCAGCAGTACTAGCGGCCAAGAGACCCAGTACTTC. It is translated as CASSSTSGQETQYF.

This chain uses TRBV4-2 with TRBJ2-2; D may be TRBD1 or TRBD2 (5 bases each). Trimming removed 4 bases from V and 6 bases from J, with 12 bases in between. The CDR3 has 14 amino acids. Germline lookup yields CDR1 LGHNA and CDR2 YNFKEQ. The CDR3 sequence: CASSLREIAGELFF. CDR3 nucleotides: TGTGCCAGCAGCCTCAGGGAGATCGCCGGGGAGCTGTTTTTT.

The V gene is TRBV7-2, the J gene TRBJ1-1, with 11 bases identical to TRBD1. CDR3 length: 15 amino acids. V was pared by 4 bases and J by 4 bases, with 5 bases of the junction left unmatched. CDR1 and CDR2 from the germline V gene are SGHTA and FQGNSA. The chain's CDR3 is CASSYGQGAATEAFF. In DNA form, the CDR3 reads TGTGCCAGCAGCTACGGACAGGGGGCGGCCACTGAAGCTTTCTTT.